Listed below are T cell receptor beta chains from one sample, sequenced in a study of blood T cell repertoires in COVID-19. Some clones are missing from TCRdb's copy, which holds only in-frame ones; the method was immunoSEQ multiplex PCR. Among approximately 290,000 clones, about 85% were seen once, and the ten largest hold 2% to 3%. Sequencing was done on a sample of peripheral blood. The receptors shown here come from a man between 18 and 35 years old with active or convalescent COVID-19. CDR3s include the opening cysteine and the closing phenylalanine or tryptophan. The order of the fields is J gene, clone size, V gene, CDR3 protein. Some rows mark clone size as missing; the rest say once, few, many or name a class of expanded clone.

>TRBJ2-7|-|TRBV18
CASSPPGREGLEQYF
>TRBJ2-5|-|TRBV5-1
CASSSFGGETQYF
>TRBJ2-2|-|TRBV7-9
CASSLLRLAGSGELFF
>TRBJ1-2|-|TRBV2
CASTGRVSYGYTF
>TRBJ2-3|-|TRBV7-9
CASSLAGSSGATDTQYF
>TRBJ2-7|-|TRBV6-5
CASSGQVDYEQYF
>TRBJ2-1|-|TRBV6-5
CASSPDTSSYNEQFF
>TRBJ1-6|-|TRBV2
CASGGRGADF
>TRBJ1-3|-|TRBV7-2
CASSRGTDYSGNTIYF
>TRBJ2-2|-|TRBV3-1/TRBV3-2
CASILYRGLAGYTGELFF
>TRBJ2-7|-|TRBV2
CASNDPGTGGHEQYF
>TRBJ1-4|once|TRBV7-9
CASSFKTGYGTNEKLFF
>TRBJ2-3|-|TRBV6-2/TRBV6-3
CASSYSVAGVGGDTQYF
>TRBJ2-7|-|TRBV5-4
CASSLSGTQSYEQYF
>TRBJ2-1|-|TRBV4-3
CASSQDIRQANLLSYNEQFF
>TRBJ1-5|-|TRBV6-2/TRBV6-3
CASSYLLSNQPQHF
>TRBJ1-3|-|TRBV19
CASSQQSSGNTIYF
>TRBJ2-4|-|TRBV11-2
CASSVSSVAKNIQYF
>TRBJ2-4|-|TRBV11-2
CASSPEYPARDIQYF
>TRBJ1-4|-|TRBV12-5
CASQGAYDEKLFF
>TRBJ2-5|-|TRBV11-1
CASSLELAEETQYF
>TRBJ1-1|-|TRBV7-9
CASSFTASRGTTEAFF
>TRBJ2-2|-|TRBV7-9
CASSLIGELFF
>TRBJ1-2|-|TRBV7-2
CASSLSPGGGGYTF
>TRBJ2-3|-|TRBV25-1
CASYRSFGSATDTQYF
>TRBJ2-1|-|TRBV18
CASSPPDSFLRNEQFF
>TRBJ2-3|-|TRBV5-1
CASSLAAGIPDTQYF
>TRBJ2-5|-|TRBV11-2
CASSLDRVNLETQYF
>TRBJ1-1|-|TRBV6-5
CASKQGAMNTEAFF
>TRBJ2-5|-|TRBV28
CASSLMDREETQYF
>TRBJ2-5|-|TRBV7-6
CASSLGGLAGLETQYF
>TRBJ1-1|-|TRBV2
CASSEEGAAVTEAFF
>TRBJ1-2|-|TRBV16
CASSQETVSLNYGYTF
>TRBJ1-2|-|TRBV28
CASTLGGNYGYTF
>TRBJ1-4|few|TRBV15
CATSRDLLRYYAISGGDEKLFF
>TRBJ2-2|-|TRBV29-1
CSVPDSTGELFF
>TRBJ1-6|-|TRBV27
CASGGTGWSPLHF
>TRBJ1-4|-|TRBV5-6
CASSYTGLTTNEKLFF
>TRBJ2-5|-|TRBV18
CASSPRGSETQYF
>TRBJ1-1|-|TRBV19
CASSMTGDTEAFF